The rows below give T cell receptor beta chains drawn from one sample of a study of T cells in Graves' hyperthyroidism and ophthalmopathy. TCRdb processed the multiplex PCR reads anew with MiXCR; each CDR3 protein has one entry. The repertoire holds approximately 520,000 distinct CDR3 sequences, with around a quarter as singletons. The sample consisted of blood. These receptors originate from a woman in her 30s with Graves' ophthalmopathy. Both conserved end residues are part of each CDR3. The order of the fields is clone size, V gene, J gene, D gene, CDR3 protein, CDR3 DNA. D genes are given only for firm matches. Expanded clones get a size class; other rows say once, few or many, or leave the size out.

abundance: many; v_gene: TRBV10-3; j_gene: TRBJ2-5; d_gene: NA; CDR3aa: CAIGATQETQYF; CDR3nt: TGTGCCATCGGGGCTACGCAAGAGACCCAGTACTTC
abundance: many; v_gene: TRBV6-5; j_gene: TRBJ1-2; d_gene: NA; CDR3aa: CASSYAFLGSGGNYGYTF; CDR3nt: TGTGCCAGCAGTTATGCATTCTTGGGGAGCGGCGGAAACTATGGCTACACCTTC
abundance: many; v_gene: TRBV20-1; j_gene: TRBJ2-7; d_gene: NA; CDR3aa: CSARDRWLLEDEQYF; CDR3nt: TGCAGTGCTAGAGATCGTTGGCTCCTAGAGGACGAGCAGTACTTC
abundance: NA; v_gene: TRBV10-3; j_gene: TRBJ2-7; d_gene: TRBD1; CDR3aa: CAISEPQGQGNYEQYF; CDR3nt: TGTGCCATCAGTGAGCCCCAGGGACAGGGTAACTACGAGCAGTACTTC
abundance: once; v_gene: TRBV19; j_gene: TRBJ2-7; d_gene: NA; CDR3aa: CASTLRHPDEQYF; CDR3nt: TGTGCCAGTACGTTGCGACACCCAGACGAGCAGTACTTC
abundance: many; v_gene: TRBV24-1; j_gene: TRBJ2-5; d_gene: NA; CDR3aa: CATAVGAAETQYF; CDR3nt: TGTGCCACCGCAGTGGGGGCGGCTGAGACCCAGTACTTC
abundance: NA; v_gene: TRBV6-5; j_gene: TRBJ1-1; d_gene: NA; CDR3aa: CASSLAGEWNTEAFF; CDR3nt: TGTGCCAGCAGTTTAGCGGGGGAATGGAACACTGAAGCTTTCTTT
abundance: NA; v_gene: TRBV13; j_gene: TRBJ1-5; d_gene: NA; CDR3aa: CASSLGSQGNQPQHF; CDR3nt: TGTGCCAGCAGCTTAGGTTCTCAGGGAAATCAGCCCCAGCATTTT
abundance: many; v_gene: TRBV6-5; j_gene: TRBJ1-1; d_gene: NA; CDR3aa: CASSYEWSSAEAFF; CDR3nt: TGTGCCAGCAGTTACGAGTGGTCGTCCGCTGAAGCTTTCTTT
abundance: many; v_gene: TRBV20-1; j_gene: TRBJ2-5; d_gene: TRBD1; CDR3aa: CSATPDRDVGETQYF; CDR3nt: TGCAGTGCTACCCCGGACAGGGACGTAGGAGAGACCCAGTACTTC
abundance: many; v_gene: TRBV18; j_gene: TRBJ1-1; d_gene: NA; CDR3aa: CASSPPEGNRAFF; CDR3nt: TGTGCCAGCTCACCACCTGAAGGAAACAGAGCTTTCTTT
abundance: many; v_gene: TRBV6-1; j_gene: TRBJ1-1; d_gene: NA; CDR3aa: CASHRAVDTEAFF; CDR3nt: TGTGCCAGCCACAGGGCGGTGGACACTGAAGCTTTCTTT
abundance: many; v_gene: TRBV20-1; j_gene: TRBJ2-5; d_gene: NA; CDR3aa: CSARDQWFASGQETQYF; CDR3nt: TGCAGTGCTAGAGATCAATGGTTTGCTTCGGGCCAAGAGACCCAGTACTTC
abundance: many; v_gene: TRBV29-1; j_gene: TRBJ2-7; d_gene: TRBD1; CDR3aa: CSVTTGADYEQYF; CDR3nt: TGCAGCGTCACAACAGGGGCGGACTACGAGCAGTACTTC
abundance: many; v_gene: TRBV24-1; j_gene: TRBJ2-2; d_gene: TRBD2; CDR3aa: CATRDTSGGTYSGELFF; CDR3nt: TGTGCCACCAGAGACACTAGCGGGGGGACCTACTCCGGGGAGCTGTTTTTT
abundance: many; v_gene: TRBV27; j_gene: TRBJ2-7; d_gene: NA; CDR3aa: CASSFADSLYEQYF; CDR3nt: TGTGCCAGCAGTTTTGCGGACAGCCTCTACGAGCAGTACTTC
abundance: many; v_gene: TRBV12-5; j_gene: TRBJ1-1; d_gene: TRBD1; CDR3aa: CASGLGLTGGEAFF; CDR3nt: TGTGCTAGTGGTTTAGGGTTGACAGGGGGGGAAGCTTTCTTT
abundance: NA; v_gene: TRBV12-3/TRBV12-4; j_gene: TRBJ1-2; d_gene: NA; CDR3aa: CASTPAGRGGSGYTF; CDR3nt: TGTGCCAGCACCCCAGCGGGGAGGGGGGGGTCTGGCTACACCTTC
abundance: NA; v_gene: TRBV27; j_gene: TRBJ2-1; d_gene: NA; CDR3aa: CASSLSEGIWEQFF; CDR3nt: TGTGCCAGCAGTTTATCCGAAGGGATTTGGGAGCAGTTCTTC
abundance: few; v_gene: TRBV9; j_gene: TRBJ2-2; d_gene: NA; CDR3aa: CASSVFSGPGELFF; CDR3nt: TGTGCCAGCAGCGTATTCTCCGGGCCCGGGGAGCTGTTTTTT
abundance: many; v_gene: TRBV27; j_gene: TRBJ1-1; d_gene: NA; CDR3aa: CASHGMDYKTTEAFF; CDR3nt: TGTGCCAGCCATGGAATGGACTATAAGACCACTGAAGCTTTCTTT
abundance: many; v_gene: TRBV29-1; j_gene: TRBJ2-2; d_gene: NA; CDR3aa: CSVEGRGPTGELFF; CDR3nt: TGCAGCGTTGAAGGGCGGGGCCCCACCGGGGAGCTGTTTTTT
abundance: many; v_gene: TRBV4-3; j_gene: TRBJ1-1; d_gene: NA; CDR3aa: CASSQERWVNTEAFF; CDR3nt: TGCGCCAGCAGCCAAGAAAGGTGGGTGAACACTGAAGCTTTCTTT
abundance: NA; v_gene: TRBV12-3/TRBV12-4; j_gene: TRBJ2-3; d_gene: NA; CDR3aa: CASSFKLTDTQYF; CDR3nt: TGTGCCAGCAGTTTCAAACTAACGGATACGCAGTATTTT
abundance: many; v_gene: TRBV7-2; j_gene: TRBJ2-2; d_gene: NA; CDR3aa: CASSPAANTGELFF; CDR3nt: TGTGCCAGCAGCCCCGCCGCGAACACCGGGGAGCTGTTTTTT
abundance: many; v_gene: TRBV6-1; j_gene: TRBJ1-1; d_gene: NA; CDR3aa: CASSEAWTVTEAFF; CDR3nt: TGTGCCAGCAGTGAAGCCTGGACAGTCACTGAAGCTTTCTTT
abundance: NA; v_gene: TRBV12-3/TRBV12-4; j_gene: TRBJ1-1; d_gene: NA; CDR3aa: CASSPPGYSEAFF; CDR3nt: TGTGCCAGCAGCCCCCCCGGATATTCAGAGGCTTTCTTT
abundance: few; v_gene: TRBV3-1; j_gene: TRBJ1-1; d_gene: NA; CDR3aa: CASSHARGGRNTEAFF; CDR3nt: TGTGCCAGCAGCCATGCCCGGGGGGGACGGAACACTGAAGCTTTCTTT
abundance: many; v_gene: TRBV20-1; j_gene: TRBJ2-7; d_gene: NA; CDR3aa: CSAGGRGVYEQYF; CDR3nt: TGCAGTGCCGGCGGTAGGGGCGTCTACGAGCAGTACTTC
abundance: few; v_gene: TRBV14; j_gene: TRBJ1-3; d_gene: NA; CDR3aa: CASSQAPGNRWNGNTIYF; CDR3nt: TGTGCCAGCAGCCAAGCCCCTGGGAACAGGTGGAATGGAAACACCATATATTTT
abundance: many; v_gene: TRBV18; j_gene: TRBJ1-2; d_gene: NA; CDR3aa: CASSPLPTGKTNYGYTF; CDR3nt: TGTGCCAGCTCACCACTTCCTACAGGGAAGACTAACTATGGCTACACCTTC
abundance: many; v_gene: TRBV6-1; j_gene: TRBJ1-5; d_gene: TRBD1; CDR3aa: CASSEATGGRQPQHF; CDR3nt: TGTGCCAGCAGTGAGGCAACAGGGGGACGTCAGCCCCAGCATTTT
abundance: many; v_gene: TRBV27; j_gene: TRBJ1-2; d_gene: NA; CDR3aa: CASSSDTRPSNYGYTF; CDR3nt: TGTGCCAGCAGTTCCGACACCCGGCCATCCAACTATGGCTACACCTTC
abundance: NA; v_gene: TRBV12-3/TRBV12-4; j_gene: TRBJ1-2; d_gene: NA; CDR3aa: CASSFGSQGRGYTF; CDR3nt: TGTGCCAGCAGTTTCGGATCACAGGGACGTGGCTACACCTTC
abundance: few; v_gene: TRBV7-2; j_gene: TRBJ1-1; d_gene: NA; CDR3aa: CASSLRFSSGEAFF; CDR3nt: TGTGCCAGCAGCTTAAGGTTCTCATCGGGTGAAGCTTTCTTT
abundance: many; v_gene: TRBV20-1; j_gene: TRBJ2-7; d_gene: NA; CDR3aa: CSASEPTDPYEQYF; CDR3nt: TGCAGTGCTAGTGAGCCGACGGACCCCTACGAGCAGTACTTC
abundance: many; v_gene: TRBV28; j_gene: TRBJ1-2; d_gene: NA; CDR3aa: CASRTPLGVGYGYTF; CDR3nt: TGTGCCAGCAGGACACCCCTGGGGGTCGGCTATGGCTACACCTTC
abundance: few; v_gene: TRBV15; j_gene: TRBJ1-1; d_gene: NA; CDR3aa: CATSREAANTEAFF; CDR3nt: TGTGCCACCAGCAGAGAAGCAGCTAACACTGAAGCTTTCTTT
abundance: NA; v_gene: TRBV29-1; j_gene: TRBJ2-5; d_gene: NA; CDR3aa: CSVERWTGETQYF; CDR3nt: TGCAGCGTTGAACGGTGGACCGGAGAGACCCAGTACTTC
abundance: once; v_gene: TRBV12-3/TRBV12-4; j_gene: TRBJ2-7; d_gene: NA; CDR3aa: CASGIAVSYEQYF; CDR3nt: TGTGCCAGCGGAATAGCGGTCTCCTACGAGCAGTACTTC
abundance: many; v_gene: TRBV7-2; j_gene: TRBJ1-3; d_gene: NA; CDR3aa: CASSGPRVLGNTIYF; CDR3nt: TGTGCCAGCAGCGGCCCTAGGGTTCTTGGAAACACCATATATTTT
abundance: many; v_gene: TRBV20-1; j_gene: TRBJ2-7; d_gene: TRBD2; CDR3aa: CSASTSGGPNYYEQYF; CDR3nt: TGCAGTGCTTCTACTAGCGGGGGGCCCAATTACTACGAGCAGTACTTC
abundance: NA; v_gene: TRBV6-1; j_gene: TRBJ2-6; d_gene: NA; CDR3aa: CASRQGDSGANVLTF; CDR3nt: TGTGCCAGCAGACAGGGAGACTCTGGGGCCAACGTCCTGACTTTC
abundance: many; v_gene: TRBV20-1; j_gene: TRBJ1-1; d_gene: NA; CDR3aa: CSAQPQLNTEAFF; CDR3nt: TGCAGTGCGCAGCCTCAGTTGAACACTGAAGCTTTCTTT
abundance: few; v_gene: TRBV24-1; j_gene: TRBJ2-7; d_gene: TRBD2; CDR3aa: CATGGDSYEQYF; CDR3nt: TGTGCCACCGGGGGGGACTCCTACGAGCAGTACTTC
abundance: many; v_gene: TRBV5-1; j_gene: TRBJ2-7; d_gene: TRBD1; CDR3aa: CASSVGQGGFYEQYF; CDR3nt: TGCGCCAGCAGCGTGGGACAGGGTGGATTCTACGAGCAGTACTTC
abundance: NA; v_gene: TRBV28; j_gene: TRBJ1-1; d_gene: NA; CDR3aa: CASSFGAEAFF; CDR3nt: TGTGCCAGCAGTTTCGGGGCCGAAGCTTTCTTT
abundance: NA; v_gene: TRBV5-1; j_gene: TRBJ1-1; d_gene: NA; CDR3aa: CASSSRQALNTEAFF; CDR3nt: TGCGCCAGCAGCTCCCGACAGGCCTTGAACACTGAAGCTTTCTTT
abundance: many; v_gene: TRBV20-1; j_gene: TRBJ1-2; d_gene: NA; CDR3aa: CSARQTGSYGYTF; CDR3nt: TGCAGTGCTAGGCAGACGGGGAGCTATGGCTACACCTTC
abundance: many; v_gene: TRBV7-2; j_gene: TRBJ2-7; d_gene: NA; CDR3aa: CASSSAGGLSYEQYF; CDR3nt: TGTGCCAGCAGCTCAGCAGGAGGACTTTCCTACGAGCAGTACTTC
abundance: many; v_gene: TRBV28; j_gene: TRBJ1-5; d_gene: NA; CDR3aa: CASRLSSDYQPQHF; CDR3nt: TGTGCCAGCAGGCTAAGTTCGGACTATCAGCCTCAGCATTTT
abundance: few; v_gene: TRBV2; j_gene: TRBJ1-1; d_gene: TRBD1; CDR3aa: CASSEDRRDTEAFF; CDR3nt: TGTGCCAGCAGTGAGGACAGGCGGGACACTGAAGCTTTCTTT
abundance: NA; v_gene: TRBV5-1; j_gene: TRBJ2-5; d_gene: TRBD2; CDR3aa: CASSSPGTSGGTQYF; CDR3nt: TGCGCCAGCAGCTCTCCCGGGACTAGCGGCGGGACCCAGTACTTC
abundance: few; v_gene: TRBV5-4; j_gene: TRBJ2-7; d_gene: NA; CDR3aa: CASSSSRFSYEQYF; CDR3nt: TGTGCCAGCAGCTCGTCCCGGTTCTCCTACGAGCAGTACTTC
abundance: many; v_gene: TRBV4-1; j_gene: TRBJ2-5; d_gene: NA; CDR3aa: CASSRDSRETQYF; CDR3nt: TGCGCCAGCAGCCGAGACAGCAGGGAGACCCAGTACTTC
abundance: NA; v_gene: TRBV20-1; j_gene: TRBJ1-2; d_gene: TRBD1; CDR3aa: CSARGTGVDYGYTF; CDR3nt: TGCAGTGCTAGAGGTACAGGGGTAGACTATGGCTACACCTTC